These 24 T cell receptor beta chains originate from one sample sequenced in a study of control samples from healthy donors and cancer patients. Some clones are missing from TCRdb's copy, which holds only in-frame ones; the method was immunoSEQ multiplex PCR. Among about 160,000 clones, roughly 94% were seen once, and the ten largest hold around 15%. Sequencing was done on a sample of PBMCs. The receptor set was obtained from a man in his 60s with colorectal cancer.

The chain carries TRBV7-7 and TRBJ2-1; D remains unclear. This CDR3 spans 13 amino acids. CDR1 and CDR2 (germline): SSHAT, FNYEAQ (reference sequence). V lost 2 bases and J 6 bases, leaving 8 bases between the germline ends. DNA for the CDR3: TGTGCCAGCAGCTTAAGCGCCCTCAATGAGCAGTTCTTC. Its protein product is CASSLSALNEQFF.

The sample holds a few counts of this clone. The V gene is TRBV7-6, the J gene TRBJ2-7; D is unclear. Trimming took off 4 bases at V and 3 bases at J, with 16 bases between the two ends. CDR3 length equals 15 residues. The V gene's germline CDR1 is SGHVS and CDR2 FNYEAQ. The CDR3 DNA is TGTGCCAGCAGCTCGCCCACATCAACCGACTACGAGCAGTACTTC. This sequence encodes CASSSPTSTDYEQYF.

This rearrangement joins TRBV19 to TRBJ2-5, with TRBD2 matching over 7 bases. Trimming at V came to 4 bases and at J to 7 bases, leaving 9 bases not matched to a gene. The CDR3 loop spans 14 amino acids. CDR1 and CDR2 from the germline V gene are LNHDA and SQIVND (reference sequence). This CDR3 reads CASSTKGGTGTQYF. DNA for the CDR3: TGTGCCAGTAGTACCAAGGGAGGGACCGGGACCCAGTACTTC.

This chain links TRBV24-1 with TRBJ2-1, with 10 bases aligning to TRBD1. Germline loops: CDR1 KGHDR, CDR2 SFDVKD. Unmatched junction bases numbered 6, after V lost 4 bases and J lost 4 bases. There are 16 residues in the CDR3. The CDR3 DNA follows: TGTGCCACCAGTGACTGGACAGGGGGGAAGTACAATGAGCAGTTCTTC. Its translation: CATSDWTGGKYNEQFF.

This clone was seen a handful of times. This chain uses TRBV10-3 with TRBJ2-2; D gene ambiguous. This CDR3 region has 14 residues. Trimming cost V 3 bases and J 1 base, with 6 bases left between them. Germline V CDR1 and CDR2: ENHRY, SYGVKD. The CDR3 region is CAISDGWNTGELFF. The CDR3, as DNA: TGTGCCATCAGTGATGGGTGGAACACCGGGGAGCTGTTTTTT.

The V and J genes are TRBV12-3 or TRBV12-4 and TRBJ1-2; 8 nucleotides line up with TRBD1. The junction had 6 bases not matched to a gene; V was cut back by 6 bases and J by 9 bases. This CDR3 contains 12 residues. CDR3: CASSPGQGSYTF. The CDR3, as DNA: TGTGCCAGCAGCCCTGGACAGGGAAGCTACACCTTC.

J is TRBJ2-1 and V is TRBV5-4; TRBD1 agrees at 9 bases. Per the germline V gene, CDR1 is SGHNT and CDR2 is YYREEE (reference sequence). The CDR3 contains 16 residues. The trim removed 0 bases at V and 0 bases at J, leaving 1 base unmatched. This CDR3 reads CASSLGTGDSYNEQFF. The CDR3 coding sequence is TGTGCCAGCAGCTTGGGGACAGGGGACTCCTACAATGAGCAGTTCTTC.

The genes are TRBV9 and TRBJ1-1; TRBD1 matches at 8 bases. J lost 5 bases, V lost 6 bases, and 15 bases had no gene match. The CDR3 totals 16 residues. Germline CDR1 and CDR2: SGDLS and YYNGEE. The CDR3 loop reads CASTRTGFGKGTEAFF. DNA of the CDR3: TGTGCCAGCACCCGGACAGGGTTCGGGAAGGGGACTGAAGCTTTCTTT.

The J gene is TRBJ1-6, the V gene TRBV4-1; 8 nucleotides line up with TRBD1. Germline CDR1 MGHRA, CDR2 YSYEKL. The CDR3 is 16 amino acids. V trimming: 6 bases; J trimming: 9 bases; junction bases outside the gene matches: 13. DNA of the CDR3: TGCGCCAGCAGAGGTCTCGGCAGGGGGCTACGTTCACCCCTCCACTTT. Translating gives CASRGLGRGLRSPLHF.

The rearrangement uses TRBV29-1 and TRBJ2-1; D remains ambiguous. In germline, CDR1 is SQVTM, CDR2 ANQGSEA. This CDR3 region has 15 residues. Deletions cut 1 base from V and 5 bases from J, with 15 bases between. The CDR3 region has the DNA TGCAGCGTTGAAGGGGGTAAGGCGCTGGACAATGAGCAGTTCTTC. Amino acids: CSVEGGKALDNEQFF.

This clone was detected once. The chain has TRBV9 and TRBJ1-1, with no clear D. The CDR3 is 13 amino acids. V was cut by 0 bases and J by 5 bases, with 8 bases left in between. Germline CDR1 reads SGDLS; CDR2 reads YYNGEE. For the CDR3, the DNA is TGTGCCAGCAGCGTAGCCTGGGATACTGAAGCTTTCTTT. Its translation is CASSVAWDTEAFF. Drawing the rest from reference TRBV9 and TRBJ1-1, the complete variable domain is DSGVTQTPKHLITATGQRVTLRCSPRSGDLSVYWYQQSLDQGLQFLIQYYNGEERAKGNILERFSAQQFPDLHSELNLSSLELGDSALYFCASSVAWDTEAFFGQGTRLTVV.

The chain joins TRBV7-8 to TRBJ1-2; 8 bases fit TRBD1. CDR1 SGHVS and CDR2 FQNEAQ come from the germline V gene. The trim removed 5 bases at V and 8 bases at J, leaving 7 bases unmatched. The CDR3 sequence is 13 residues long. As DNA, the CDR3 is TGTGCCAGCAGCCGACAGGGGACACAGGGCTACACCTTC. It codes for CASSRQGTQGYTF.

This chain uses TRBV6-5 with TRBJ1-1, with D perhaps matching TRBD1 (6 bases). The length of the CDR3 is 15 residues. CDR1 MNHEY and CDR2 SVGAGI come from the germline V gene. V shed 0 bases and J shed 7 bases, with 15 bases lying between them. The CDR3 DNA follows: TGTGCCAGCAGTTACTCGAAACAGGGATACAGTGAAGCTTTCTTT. Translating it yields CASSYSKQGYSEAFF.

Worth noting for this clone: Other nucleotide sequences from this sample produce the same CDR3. The V and J genes are TRBV5-1 and TRBJ2-3; D remains unclear. Germline V CDR1 and CDR2: SGHRS, YFSETQ. Trimming left V 0 bases short and J 0 bases short, with 5 bases between. The CDR3 sequence is 14 residues long. In DNA, the CDR3 is TGCGCCAGCAGCTTGGGACAAAGCACAGATACGCAGTATTTT. Amino acid sequence: CASSLGQSTDTQYF.

The V call is TRBV10-3, the J call TRBJ2-1; D is possibly TRBD1 (6 bases). V was cut by 3 bases and J by 5 bases, with 14 bases left in between. The CDR3 runs to 15 residues. Germline lookup yields CDR1 ENHRY and CDR2 SYGVKD. The CDR3 coding sequence is TGTGCCATCAGTGACTTACAGGGTAGCAACAATGAGCAGTTCTTC. It encodes CAISDLQGSNNEQFF.

The chain couples TRBV10-3 to TRBJ2-7, with D perhaps matching TRBD1 (6 bases). Germline CDR1 ENHRY, CDR2 SYGVKD. The V and J ends lost 3 bases and 6 bases respectively, with 12 bases between them. CDR3 size: 13 residues. The CDR3 here is CAISEGHRVEQYF. DNA for the CDR3: TGTGCCATCAGTGAAGGACACAGGGTCGAGCAGTACTTC.

The chain combines TRBV19 with TRBJ1-4, with 7 bases matching TRBD1. The CDR3 spans 15 residues. CDR1 and CDR2 from the germline V gene are LNHDA and SQIVND (reference sequence). The trim removed 6 bases at V and 0 bases at J, leaving 4 bases unmatched. The CDR3 region is CASSLGTATNEKLFF. CDR3 DNA: TGTGCCAGTAGCTTGGGGACAGCAACTAATGAAAAACTGTTTTTT.

The rearrangement joins TRBV6-4 to TRBJ2-1; 11 nucleotides match TRBD2. Germline trimming cut 5 bases from V and 3 bases from J; bases unmatched to any gene: 3. The germline CDR1 and CDR2 sequences are MRHNA and SNTAGT. CDR3 length: 15 residues. In DNA form, the CDR3 reads TGTGCCAGCAGTCCTACTAGCGGGGGCTACAATGAGCAGTTCTTC. Its protein product is CASSPTSGGYNEQFF.

For the CDR3, the DNA is TGTGCCAGCAGCTTAGCGACAGGGTATTCTGAAGCTTTCTTT. Encoded protein: CASSLATGYSEAFF. The chain employs TRBV7-9 and TRBJ1-1; 7 nucleotides align to TRBD1. V shed 0 bases, J shed 6 bases, and the junction held 4 bases outside the gene matches. Germline lookup yields CDR1 SEHNR and CDR2 FQNEAQ (reference sequence). The CDR3 covers 14 residues.

A few counts support this clone. The J gene is TRBJ2-4, the V gene TRBV2; 15 nucleotides line up with TRBD2. There are 17 residues in the CDR3. J lost 12 bases, V lost 5 bases, and 14 bases had no gene match. Germline V gene sequence: CDR1 SNHLY, CDR2 FYNNEI. CDR3 DNA: TGTGCCAGCAGTCCGGGACTAGCGGGGGGTAGCCGGGGCGGTCAGTACTTC. Protein product: CASSPGLAGGSRGGQYF.

V is TRBV3-1 (or the pseudogene TRBV3-2) and J is TRBJ2-7; tentatively, D is TRBD1 or TRBD2 (5 bases each). CDR1 is LGHDT and CDR2 is YNNKEL in the germline V gene (reference sequence). The V gene lost 3 bases and the J gene lost 2 bases, with 11 bases spanning the gap. The CDR3 runs to 14 residues. The CDR3 loop reads CASSQSGTTYEQYF. The CDR3 nucleotides are TGTGCCAGCAGCCAGTCCGGGACGACCTACGAGCAGTACTTC.

This sequence joins TRBV3-1 (or the pseudogene TRBV3-2) and TRBJ1-5, with no clear D. The CDR3 contains 14 residues. CDR1 LGHDT and CDR2 YNNKEL come from the germline V gene (reference sequence). The ends were cut back, 4 bases at V and 1 base at J, with 8 bases in the middle. Here the CDR3 DNA reads TGTGCCAGCAGCCTAGGGCAAAGCAATCAGCCCCAGCATTTT. Residues: CASSLGQSNQPQHF.

This clone is a singleton in its sample. The chain is built from TRBV24-1 and TRBJ1-5, with TRBD1 as a possible D gene (6 bases). The ends were cut back, 5 bases at V and 0 bases at J, with 10 bases in the middle. Germline V lookup: CDR1 KGHDR, CDR2 SFDVKD. This CDR3 has 15 residues. The CDR3, as DNA: TGTGCCACCAGTGGGACAGCTTATAGCAATCAGCCCCAGCATTTT. Translating gives CATSGTAYSNQPQHF.

In the case of this clone: At one end the junction does not follow the germline gene, possibly because of a read error. This chain links TRBV9 with TRBJ1-2; D is unclear. CDR3 length: 8 amino acids. Germline V CDR1 and CDR2: SGDLS, YYNGEE. CDR3 in DNA: TGTGCCAGCAGTCAGTCAGCCTTC. Residues: CASSQSAF.